The 5 T cell receptor beta chains below were found in one sample sequenced in a study of cytomegalovirus exposure and HLA in healthy donors. 13 Jbeta primers and 60 Vbeta primers were used for the PCR. Here immunoSEQ multiplex PCR was the method, and the copy in TCRdb shows in-frame clones only, minus some. The sample lists 160,000 or so clones, around 76% occurring once. The sequenced material came from PBMCs. The receptors were gathered from a woman aged 40 to 49 in good health and CMV-seronegative.

The genes are TRBV2 and TRBJ1-1; D is unresolved. Per germline, CDR1 SNHLY and CDR2 FYNNEI. The V end lost 2 bases, the J end lost 3 bases, and 7 bases lay between the germline ends. This CDR3 contains 13 residues. The CDR3 DNA is TGTGCCAGCAGTGAACTACAGTACACTGAAGCTTTCTTT. This translates into CASSELQYTEAFF.

The rearrangement joins TRBV7-9 to TRBJ1-1; D is uncertain. Germline values: CDR1 SEHNR, CDR2 FQNEAQ (reference sequence). The ends were cut back, 6 bases at V and 8 bases at J, with 10 bases in the middle. The CDR3 is 11 amino acids. CDR3: CASRLTEEAFF. The DNA for the CDR3 is TGTGCCAGCAGATTAACTGAGGAAGCTTTCTTT.

The gene calls are TRBV5-1 and TRBJ2-1; D remains unclear. The CDR3 spans 15 residues. Trimming took 0 bases from V and 0 from J, leaving 7 bases between them. Germline V lookup: CDR1 SGHRS, CDR2 YFSETQ. CDR3 residues: CASSLARSSYNEQFF. The CDR3 nucleotides read TGCGCCAGCAGCTTGGCCAGAAGCTCCTACAATGAGCAGTTCTTC. The entire variable domain, with the rest obtained from reference TRBV5-1 and TRBJ2-1, is as follows: KAGVTQTPRYLIKTRGQQVTLSCSPISGHRSVSWYQQTPGQGLQFLFEYFSETQRNKGNFPGRFSGRQFSNSRSEMNVSTLELGDSALYLCASSLARSSYNEQFFGPGTRLTVL.

This clone occurred once. The J gene is TRBJ2-2, the V gene TRBV11-3, with D possibly being TRBD2 (6 bases). The ends were cut back, 1 base at V and 9 bases at J, with 9 bases in the middle. This CDR3 comprises 13 residues. Germline CDR1 reads SGHNT; CDR2 reads YENEEA. For the CDR3, the DNA is TGTGCCAGCAGCTTAGGGGCGGGAAGGGAGCTGTTTTTT. Translating it yields CASSLGAGRELFF.

The chain combines TRBV18 with TRBJ1-1, with D unresolved. This CDR3 comprises 16 residues. Germline CDR1 and CDR2: KGHSH and LQKENI. Trimming stripped 2 bases from V and 1 base from J, with 14 bases between. The CDR3: CASSPITADPNTEAFF. CDR3 sequence (DNA): TGTGCCAGCTCACCAATTACAGCAGACCCGAACACTGAAGCTTTCTTT.